Below are 13 T cell receptor beta chains sequenced from a single sample in a study of blood T cell repertoires in COVID-19. Here immunoSEQ multiplex PCR was the method, and the copy in TCRdb shows in-frame clones only, minus some. The table has 76,000 or so clones, under 95% seen once; the top ten hold around 5.8%. The specimen was peripheral blood. The receptors were sampled from a human donor in a cohort sampled during active COVID-19.

The chain links TRBV4-3 to TRBJ2-5, with TRBD2 matching over 12 bases. The CDR3 totals 17 residues. The germline V gene has CDR1 LGHNA and CDR2 YSLEER. The V segment lost 1 base and the J segment 4 bases; nucleotides outside the gene matches: 7. The CDR3 sequence is CASSQVATSGGRETQYF. The CDR3 DNA reads TGCGCCAGCAGCCAAGTAGCGACTAGCGGGGGTCGAGAGACCCAGTACTTC.

The rearrangement links TRBV6-5 to TRBJ2-5, with TRBD2 as a possible D gene (6 bases). The ends were cut back, 2 bases at V and 1 base at J, with 11 bases in the middle. Germline lookup yields CDR1 MNHEY and CDR2 SVGAGI. CDR3 length: 15 amino acids. CDR3 sequence (DNA): TGTGCCAGCAGTTACGCCCCCGGGGGCCAAGAGACCCAGTACTTC. It encodes CASSYAPGGQETQYF.

V usage is TRBV4-2 and J usage is TRBJ1-2; 12 nucleotides align to TRBD1. This CDR3 has 18 amino acids. The germline V gene has CDR1 LGHNA and CDR2 YNFKEQ. V shed 4 bases, J shed 2 bases, and the junction held 11 bases outside the gene matches. The CDR3 protein is CASSPQRPGQGANYGYTF. CDR3 in DNA: TGTGCCAGCAGCCCCCAACGGCCGGGACAGGGGGCGAACTATGGCTACACCTTC.

J is TRBJ2-2 and V is TRBV5-1; D possibly corresponds to TRBD1 (5 bases). V was clipped by 0 bases and J by 0 bases, with 6 bases between them. Germline CDR1 SGHRS, CDR2 YFSETQ. CDR3 length equals 15 residues. The CDR3 loop is CASSLGQTNTGELFF. CDR3 in DNA: TGCGCCAGCAGCTTGGGACAGACGAACACCGGGGAGCTGTTTTTT.

V and J are TRBV11-2 and TRBJ2-2; 7 positions match TRBD1. V trimming: 5 bases; J trimming: 3 bases; junction bases outside the gene matches: 9. The CDR3 runs to 16 residues. In germline, CDR1 is SGHAT, CDR2 FQNNGV. CDR3 coding DNA: TGTGCCAGCAGCACGGGACAGTCCTACTACACCGGGGAGCTGTTTTTT. Amino acid sequence: CASSTGQSYYTGELFF.

This sequence joins TRBV5-4 and TRBJ2-3; 13 bases line up with TRBD2. The CDR3 spans 16 residues. The V gene end was trimmed by 4 bases and the J gene end by 2 bases; junction bases not matched to a gene: 4. Germline CDR1 reads SGHNT; CDR2 reads YYREEE (reference sequence). The CDR3 coding sequence is TGTGCCAGCAGCACCGGACTAGCGGGGGACACAGATACGCAGTATTTT. Amino acids: CASSTGLAGDTDTQYF.

V usage is TRBV18 and J usage is TRBJ1-1, with 9 bases lining up with TRBD1. Germline V gene lookup returns CDR1 KGHSH and CDR2 LQKENI. This CDR3 is built from 15 residues. After removal of 3 bases from V and 1 base from J, the junction contained 3 bases not matched to a gene. The CDR3 spells CASSPLQGANTEAFF. DNA of the CDR3: TGTGCCAGCTCACCGCTACAGGGGGCGAACACTGAAGCTTTCTTT.

The rearrangement joins TRBV7-2 to TRBJ1-2; D is undetermined. Trimming left V 2 bases short and J 1 base short, with 11 bases between. The germline CDR1 and CDR2 sequences are SGHTA and FQGNSA. This CDR3 is built from 15 residues. The CDR3 protein is CASSLIGGVNYGYTF. The DNA of the CDR3 is TGTGCCAGCAGCTTAATTGGCGGAGTTAACTATGGCTACACCTTC.

This clone has only a few counts. The chain links TRBV7-2 to TRBJ2-3; TRBD2 agrees at 8 bases. Losses at the gene ends were 4 bases for V and 7 bases for J; bases not matched to a gene: 10. The CDR3 contains 15 residues. CDR1 SGHTA and CDR2 FQGNSA come from the germline V gene. The CDR3 region is CASSSRGVGSNTQYF. The DNA of the CDR3 is TGTGCCAGCAGCTCGCGGGGGGTCGGATCGAATACGCAGTATTTT.

The chain uses TRBV25-1 and TRBJ1-2; D gene ambiguous. Trimming removed 2 bases from V and 8 bases from J, with 15 bases in between. CDR1 is MGHDK, CDR2 SYGVNS, per germline. CDR3 length: 14 residues. The CDR3 sequence: CASSEQPGSGGYTF. DNA of the CDR3: TGTGCCAGCAGTGAACAACCTGGGAGTGGCGGCTACACCTTC.

The CDR3 coding sequence is TGCAGTGCTAGTTTGCGGGAAGGCACAGATACGCAGTATTTT. Amino acid sequence: CSASLREGTDTQYF. The chain links TRBV20-1 to TRBJ2-3; the D gene is possibly TRBD2 (6 bases). CDR3 length: 14 residues. Germline lookup yields CDR1 DFQATT and CDR2 SNEGSKA (reference sequence). The V and J ends lost 3 bases and 1 base respectively, with 11 bases between them.

This clone came up once. The V gene is TRBV7-2, the J gene TRBJ2-1; the D gene is possibly TRBD2 (5 bases). V was shortened by 5 bases and J by 2 bases, with 10 bases between the two germline ends. This CDR3 spans 14 amino acids. Germline assignment: CDR1 SGHTA and CDR2 FQGNSA. The CDR3 nucleotides read TGTGCCAGCAGCCCCGCCGGGACCTACAATGAGCAGTTCTTC. Encoded protein: CASSPAGTYNEQFF.

This chain links TRBV5-5 with TRBJ2-3, with 9 bases aligning to TRBD1. Germline CDR1 and CDR2: SGHKS and YYEKEE (reference sequence). The CDR3 is made up of 15 amino acids. V was pared by 2 bases and J by 4 bases, with 5 bases of the junction left unmatched. The chain's CDR3 is CASSLTGTGPDTQYF. The CDR3, as DNA: TGTGCCAGCAGCTTAACCGGGACAGGGCCAGATACGCAGTATTTT.